The 20 T cell receptor beta chains given below trace back to one sample, sequenced in a study of ipilimumab plus nivolumab after autologous stem cell transplantation. Sequenced by immunoSEQ multiplex PCR; TCRdb stores in-frame clones only, minus some. The sample holds some 24,000 clones, approximately 86% seen once. Here the sequenced sample was PBMCs, taken in a trial of ipilimumab plus nivolumab as post-transplant consolidation. Receptors originate from a male donor with diffuse large B-cell lymphoma.

The rearrangement links TRBV5-1 to TRBJ1-3; 9 bases align to TRBD1. The CDR3 loop spans 17 amino acids. From germline, CDR1 is SGHRS and CDR2 YFSETQ. V was clipped by 0 bases and J by 1 base; unmatched bases: 5. CDR3 nucleotides: TGCGCCAGCAGCTTGGGGGACAGGGAGTTTTCTGGAAACACCATATATTTT. This sequence encodes CASSLGDREFSGNTIYF.

Only one count was recorded for this clone. The chain is built from TRBV11-2 and TRBJ2-5; tentatively, D is TRBD1 (6 bases). Germline V gives CDR1 SGHAT, CDR2 FQNNGV. The CDR3 contains 16 residues. V lost 3 bases and J 2 bases, leaving 16 bases between the germline ends. CDR3 in amino acids: CASSFHTGTRQETQYF. Here the CDR3 DNA reads TGTGCCAGCAGCTTCCATACCGGGACAAGGCAAGAGACCCAGTACTTC.

This chain joins TRBV11-1 and TRBJ2-5; D is possibly TRBD1 (7 bases). This CDR3 is 15 amino acids long. V gave up 5 bases and J gave up 4 bases, with 17 bases separating them. Per germline, CDR1 SGHAT and CDR2 FQDESV (reference sequence). The CDR3 DNA reads TGTGCCAGCAGCCTCCGGAGGGGGCGCTCAGAGACCCAGTACTTC. It translates to CASSLRRGRSETQYF.

This chain's CDR3 is CASSQDRGRYEKLFF. The CDR3 bases are TGCGCCAGCAGCCAAGATCGGGGGAGGTATGAAAAACTGTTTTTT. V usage is TRBV4-1 and J usage is TRBJ1-4; possible D gene TRBD1, 5 bases. Germline CDR1 reads MGHRA; CDR2 reads YSYEKL. The CDR3 has 15 residues. Between the trimmed V and J ends, which lost 0 bases and 6 bases, there was a span of 11 bases.

This chain joins TRBV19 and TRBJ2-2; 13 bases are a match to TRBD2. The CDR3 sequence is 20 residues long. V trimming: 6 bases; J trimming: 6 bases; junction bases outside the gene matches: 19. CDR1 and CDR2 (germline): LNHDA, SQIVND (reference sequence). This CDR3 reads CASSRTARLAGGVVSGELFF. CDR3 sequence (DNA): TGTGCCAGTAGCCGTACTGCGAGACTAGCGGGGGGAGTAGTTTCCGGGGAGCTGTTTTTT.

This clone is a singleton in its sample. The chain carries TRBV4-1 and TRBJ1-6; the D gene is possibly TRBD1 (5 bases). The V end was cut by 1 base, the J end by 3 bases, with 10 bases between. Germline-derived CDR1 and CDR2 are MGHRA and YSYEKL. The CDR3 is 16 amino acids. The CDR3 DNA follows: TGCGCCAGCAGCCAAGCAGGTGGGGGCTATAATTCACCCCTCCACTTT. Residues: CASSQAGGGYNSPLHF.

This chain connects TRBV30 to TRBJ2-7; 9 nucleotides agree with TRBD2. Germline CDR1 is GTSNPN and CDR2 is SVGIG (reference sequence). V lost 1 base, J lost 3 bases, and 4 bases stayed unmatched. The CDR3 covers 14 residues. In DNA, the CDR3 is TGTGCCTGGAGTGCTGGGACTAGCAGCTACGAGCAGTACTTC. Translation: CAWSAGTSSYEQYF.

This sequence joins TRBV30 and TRBJ2-2; no clear D. The CDR3 loop spans 14 amino acids. V was cut by 2 bases and J by 3 bases, with 10 bases left in between. Germline V gives CDR1 GTSNPN, CDR2 SVGIG (reference sequence). In DNA form, the CDR3 reads TGTGCCTGGAGTCCGGGCGGCGACACCGGGGAGCTGTTTTTT. Translating it yields CAWSPGGDTGELFF.

This clone is labeled as medium-sized. The chain carries TRBV7-8 and TRBJ1-3; TRBD1 might be the D (6 bases). The V end was cut by 5 bases, the J end by 0 bases, with 11 bases between. Per the germline V gene, CDR1 is SGHVS and CDR2 is FQNEAQ. The CDR3 has 15 amino acids. The CDR3: CASSLDRFSGNTIYF. The CDR3 DNA sequence: TGTGCCAGCAGCCTCGACAGGTTCTCTGGAAACACCATATATTTT.

This clone was counted once. The rearrangement joins TRBV12-5 to TRBJ1-5; D ambiguous. V was clipped by 1 base and J by 3 bases, with 4 bases between them. CDR1 and CDR2 (germline): LGHNT, FRNRAP. This CDR3 has 13 amino acids. CDR3 residues: CASGLDHNQPQHF. The CDR3 DNA follows: TGTGCTAGTGGTTTGGACCACAATCAGCCCCAGCATTTT.

J is TRBJ1-4 and V is TRBV15; D is undetermined. V lost 1 base to trimming and J lost 8 bases, with 11 bases between them. The CDR3 has 14 amino acids. The germline CDR1 and CDR2 sequences are LNHNV and YYDKDF (reference sequence). CDR3 residues: CATSRGPAGEKLFF. DNA of the CDR3: TGTGCCACCAGCAGAGGCCCTGCGGGGGAAAAACTGTTTTTT.

This chain links TRBV7-8 with TRBJ2-5, with D perhaps matching TRBD1 or TRBD2 (5 bases each). Germline CDR1 SGHVS, CDR2 FQNEAQ. This CDR3 contains 14 residues. Deletions cut 2 bases from V and 1 base from J, with 8 bases between. The CDR3 coding sequence is TGTGCCAGCAGCTTATTCGGGGCCCAAGAGACCCAGTACTTC. This sequence encodes CASSLFGAQETQYF.

This clone has just one count. This chain links TRBV6-1 with TRBJ1-1, with TRBD1 matching 7 bases. CDR3 length: 14 residues. V was clipped by 7 bases and J by 5 bases; unmatched bases: 10. Germline V gene data show CDR1 as MNHNS and CDR2 as SASEGT. The CDR3 reads CASIRQGRGTEAFF. In DNA, the CDR3 is TGTGCCAGCATCAGACAGGGTCGCGGAACTGAAGCTTTCTTT.

This sequence joins TRBV19 and TRBJ1-6; D is ambiguous. Deletions cut 5 bases from V and 5 bases from J, with 10 bases between. There are 14 residues in the CDR3. Germline V gene data show CDR1 as LNHDA and CDR2 as SQIVND (reference sequence). In DNA form, the CDR3 reads TGTGCCAGTAGTTGGCAAGGAGATAATTCACCCCTCCACTTT. Protein sequence: CASSWQGDNSPLHF.

The chain joins TRBV29-1 to TRBJ2-1; 7 nucleotides agree with TRBD1. V trimming: 5 bases; J trimming: 0 bases; junction bases outside the gene matches: 7. Germline lookup yields CDR1 SQVTM and CDR2 ANQGSEA. This CDR3 has 15 residues. The CDR3 reads CSVLDRLSSYNEQFF. The CDR3 DNA follows: TGCAGCGTTCTGGACAGGCTTAGCTCCTACAATGAGCAGTTCTTC.

J is TRBJ2-2 and V is TRBV7-9, with D perhaps matching TRBD1 (5 bases). CDR1 and CDR2 (germline): SEHNR, FQNEAQ (reference sequence). Trimming removed 5 bases at V and 1 base at J, with 8 bases between. The CDR3 covers 14 residues. The CDR3, as DNA: TGTGCCAGCAGCACTACAGGGAACACCGGGGAGCTGTTTTTT. It is translated as CASSTTGNTGELFF.

This clone was counted once. This chain links TRBV5-1 with TRBJ2-5; 7 bases fit TRBD2. V dropped 4 bases and J dropped 3; count of bases not matched to a gene: 9. The germline V gene encodes CDR1 SGHRS and CDR2 YFSETQ. This CDR3 contains 15 residues. CDR3 in DNA: TGCGCCAGCAGCCGGAGCGGGGAGGAAGAAGAGACCCAGTACTTC. It is translated as CASSRSGEEEETQYF.

V usage is TRBV19 and J usage is TRBJ1-6; a weak D match, TRBD1 (6 bases). CDR3 length: 18 amino acids. Trimming removed 4 bases at V and 0 bases at J, with 16 bases between. Per the germline V gene, CDR1 is LNHDA and CDR2 is SQIVND (reference sequence). In nucleotides, the CDR3 is TGTGCCAGTAGTAACCAAAGACAGGCGAGCTCCTATAATTCACCCCTCCACTTT. Amino acids: CASSNQRQASSYNSPLHF.

This chain links TRBV6-1 with TRBJ2-7, with 11 bases identical to TRBD2. Looked up from germline, CDR1 is MNHNS and CDR2 is SASEGT. V dropped 0 bases and J dropped 2; count of bases not matched to a gene: 0. CDR3 size: 15 residues. The CDR3 is CASSEASGGAYEQYF. CDR3 DNA: TGTGCCAGCAGTGAAGCTAGCGGGGGGGCCTACGAGCAGTACTTC.

The chain uses TRBV7-9 and TRBJ1-1; D not certain. Deletions cut 2 bases from V and 0 bases from J, with 7 bases between. Germline lookup yields CDR1 SEHNR and CDR2 FQNEAQ (reference sequence). This CDR3 is built from 14 residues. CDR3: CASSLKAVNTEAFF. In DNA, the CDR3 is TGTGCCAGCAGCTTAAAGGCCGTGAACACTGAAGCTTTCTTT.